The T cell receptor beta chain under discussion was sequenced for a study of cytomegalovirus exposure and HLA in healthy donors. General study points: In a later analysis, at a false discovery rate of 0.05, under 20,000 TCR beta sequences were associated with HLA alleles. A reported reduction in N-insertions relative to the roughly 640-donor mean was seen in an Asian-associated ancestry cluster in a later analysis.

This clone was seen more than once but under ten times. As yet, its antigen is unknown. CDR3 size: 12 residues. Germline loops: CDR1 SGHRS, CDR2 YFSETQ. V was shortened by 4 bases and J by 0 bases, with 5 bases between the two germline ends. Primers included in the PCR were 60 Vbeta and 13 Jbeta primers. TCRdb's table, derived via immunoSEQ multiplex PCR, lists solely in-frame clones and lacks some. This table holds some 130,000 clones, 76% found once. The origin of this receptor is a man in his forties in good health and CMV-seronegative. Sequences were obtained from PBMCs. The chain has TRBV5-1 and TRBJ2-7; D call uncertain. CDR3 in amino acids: CASSPSSYEQYF. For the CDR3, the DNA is TGCGCCAGCAGCCCGAGCTCCTACGAGCAGTACTTC.